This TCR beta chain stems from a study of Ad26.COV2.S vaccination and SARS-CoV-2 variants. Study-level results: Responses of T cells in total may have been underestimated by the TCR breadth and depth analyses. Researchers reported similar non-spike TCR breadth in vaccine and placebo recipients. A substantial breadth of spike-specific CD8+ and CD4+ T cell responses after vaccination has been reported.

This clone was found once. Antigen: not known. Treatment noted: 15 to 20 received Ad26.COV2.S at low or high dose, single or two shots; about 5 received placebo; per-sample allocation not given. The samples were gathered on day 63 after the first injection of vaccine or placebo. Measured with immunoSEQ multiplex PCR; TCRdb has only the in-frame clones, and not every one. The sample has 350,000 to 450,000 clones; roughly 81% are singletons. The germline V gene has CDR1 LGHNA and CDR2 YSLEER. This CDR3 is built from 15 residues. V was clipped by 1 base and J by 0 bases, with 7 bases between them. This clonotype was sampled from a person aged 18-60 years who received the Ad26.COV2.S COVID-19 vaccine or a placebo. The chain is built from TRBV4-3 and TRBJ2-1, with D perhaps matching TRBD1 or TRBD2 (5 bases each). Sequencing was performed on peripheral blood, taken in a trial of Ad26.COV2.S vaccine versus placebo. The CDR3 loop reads CASSQVGGSYNEQFF. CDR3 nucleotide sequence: TGCGCCAGCAGCCAAGTTGGGGGCTCCTACAATGAGCAGTTCTTC.